Listed below are T cell receptor beta chains from one sample, sequenced in a study of identical twins. TCRdb analysed the 5' RACE reads with MiXCR anew, one entry per CDR3 protein. The sample comprises about 550,000 distinct CDR3 sequences, 20% to 25% of which are singletons, and approximately 0.48% rests with the top ten. This sample was also put to use in a study of yellow fever vaccine responses in identical twins.

Sequencing used CD4+ T cells sorted from blood. These receptors all come from a woman aged 18-29 years in good health. CDR3s include the opening cysteine and the closing phenylalanine or tryptophan. Fields, in order: J gene, clone size, D gene, V gene, CDR3 protein, CDR3 DNA. D genes are given only for firm matches. Rows may omit the clone size; those that give it use once, few, many or a size class.

TRBJ2-4 | - | - | TRBV12-3/TRBV12-4 | CASSFSLGRDPPLAKNIQYF | TGTGCCAGCAGTTTCTCCTTGGGGCGGGATCCCCCCCTAGCCAAAAACATTCAGTACTTC
TRBJ1-1 | - | - | TRBV12-3/TRBV12-4 | CASSFGPDAVLRSEAFF | TGTGCCAGCAGTTTTGGCCCCGATGCCGTTTTACGGTCTGAAGCTTTCTTT
TRBJ1-1 | few | - | TRBV7-9 | CASSLAFQGSTNTEAFF | TGTGCCAGCAGCTTAGCCTTTCAGGGGTCCACGAACACTGAAGCTTTCTTT
TRBJ2-5 | many | - | TRBV12-3/TRBV12-4 | CASSLFTDSGGRETQYF | TGTGCCAGCAGTTTATTCACTGACAGTGGGGGGAGAGAGACCCAGTACTTC
TRBJ2-1 | few | - | TRBV28 | CASISPGLGLYNEQFF | TGTGCCAGCATCTCCCCGGGGTTGGGGTTGTACAATGAGCAGTTCTTC
TRBJ2-1 | - | TRBD1 | TRBV19 | CASSKFWDRGLRGEQFF | TGTGCCAGTAGTAAATTTTGGGACAGGGGACTAAGGGGTGAGCAGTTCTTC
TRBJ1-1 | few | - | TRBV3-1 | CASSQMNTEAFF | TGTGCCAGCAGCCAAATGAACACTGAAGCTTTCTTT
TRBJ1-1 | few | - | TRBV6-5 | CASSSHRVKGTEAFF | TGTGCCAGCAGTTCTCACAGGGTAAAGGGCACTGAAGCTTTCTTT
TRBJ1-1 | few | - | TRBV11-2 | CASSSSGSLNTEAFF | TGTGCCAGCAGCTCTTCCGGGTCGCTGAACACTGAAGCTTTCTTT
TRBJ1-6 | - | - | TRBV10-3 | CAISDTGYSPLHF | TGTGCCATCAGTGATACGGGTTATTCACCCCTCCACTTT
TRBJ2-1 | - | TRBD2 | TRBV6-1 | CASSDLAGISYNEQFF | TGTGCCAGCAGTGATCTAGCGGGTATCTCCTACAATGAGCAGTTCTTC
TRBJ2-1 | few | - | TRBV12-3/TRBV12-4 | CASSSPAGSGEQFF | TGTGCCAGCAGTTCCCCCGCGGGGTCGGGGGAGCAGTTCTTC
TRBJ2-5 | - | - | TRBV7-7 | CASSLAGAAQGAQYF | TGTGCCAGCAGCTTAGCGGGGGCAGCCCAAGGGGCCCAGTACTTC
TRBJ2-7 | few | - | TRBV2 | CASRKDGSSYEQYF | TGTGCCAGCAGGAAGGACGGGAGCTCCTACGAGCAGTACTTC
TRBJ2-2 | few | - | TRBV12-3/TRBV12-4 | CASSTDSPTSTGELFF | TGTGCCAGCAGCACTGACAGCCCGACCTCCACCGGGGAGCTGTTTTTT
TRBJ2-5 | - | - | TRBV5-1 | CASRGVTGFGQETQYF | TGCGCCAGCAGGGGCGTTACAGGTTTTGGGCAAGAGACCCAGTACTTC
TRBJ2-2 | few | - | TRBV24-1 | CATKGAANTGELFF | TGTGCCACCAAAGGGGCAGCGAACACCGGGGAGCTGTTTTTT
TRBJ1-5 | - | - | TRBV20-1 | CSAGMGLGRPQHF | TGCAGTGCGGGAATGGGTTTAGGTCGGCCCCAGCATTTT
TRBJ1-1 | - | TRBD1 | TRBV27 | CASSYAGGITEAFF | TGTGCCAGCAGTTATGCAGGGGGCATCACTGAAGCTTTCTTT
TRBJ2-2 | - | TRBD1 | TRBV12-3/TRBV12-4 | CASSHRGGANTGELFF | TGTGCCAGCAGTCACCGAGGGGGCGCTAACACCGGGGAGCTGTTTTTT
TRBJ2-5 | few | TRBD1 | TRBV28 | CASRKTGVETQYF | TGTGCCAGCAGGAAGACAGGGGTAGAGACCCAGTACTTC
TRBJ2-1 | - | - | TRBV27 | CASSLSSRSYNEQFF | TGTGCCAGCAGTTTATCGAGCAGGAGCTACAATGAGCAGTTCTTC
TRBJ2-1 | - | TRBD2 | TRBV2 | CASSTSGTIYNEQFF | TGTGCCAGCTCCACTAGCGGGACTATCTACAATGAGCAGTTCTTC
TRBJ2-7 | - | - | TRBV11-3 | CASSLEPSSYEQYF | TGTGCCAGCAGCTTAGAACCGAGCTCCTACGAGCAGTACTTC
TRBJ2-1 | - | TRBD2 | TRBV6-6 | CASKITSGGGYNEQFF | TGTGCCAGCAAAATAACTAGCGGAGGGGGGTACAATGAGCAGTTCTTC
TRBJ1-5 | - | - | TRBV24-1 | CATSGEISNQPQHF | TGTGCCACCAGTGGAGAGATTAGCAATCAGCCCCAGCATTTT
TRBJ2-5 | - | TRBD2 | TRBV6-2/TRBV6-3 | CASRTSGSETQYF | TGTGCCAGCAGAACCAGCGGGAGTGAGACCCAGTACTTC
TRBJ1-6 | - | - | TRBV9 | CASSTWDLNSPLHF | TGTGCCAGCAGCACCTGGGACCTTAATTCACCCCTCCACTTT
TRBJ2-1 | - | TRBD2 | TRBV4-1 | CASTPPGASGNNEQFF | TGCGCCAGCACCCCCCCCGGGGCTAGCGGAAACAATGAGCAGTTCTTC
TRBJ2-7 | few | TRBD1 | TRBV5-1 | CASSLATGAYEQYF | TGCGCCAGCAGCTTGGCCACAGGGGCCTACGAGCAGTACTTC
TRBJ1-4 | - | - | TRBV10-3 | CAISEGQDEKLFF | TGTGCCATCAGTGAGGGGCAGGATGAAAAACTGTTTTTT
TRBJ1-6 | - | - | TRBV20-1 | CSAHPGAGATSPLHF | TGCAGTGCTCACCCAGGGGCGGGGGCCACTTCACCCCTCCACTTT
TRBJ2-2 | - | - | TRBV12-3/TRBV12-4 | CASSPAVLVGPGELFF | TGTGCCAGCAGCCCTGCCGTATTGGTAGGACCCGGGGAGCTGTTTTTT
TRBJ2-4 | - | TRBD1 | TRBV9 | CASSVLDRAAYF | TGTGCCAGCAGCGTCCTGGACAGGGCGGCGTACTTC
TRBJ1-3 | few | - | TRBV21-1 | CASKVLLRSGNTIYF | TGTGCCAGCAAGGTCCTCCTAAGATCTGGAAACACCATATATTTT
TRBJ2-2 | - | - | TRBV20-1 | CSAYSGTTNTGELFF | TGCAGTGCTTATTCCGGGACAACGAACACCGGGGAGCTGTTTTTT
TRBJ2-3 | - | - | TRBV5-5 | CASSLDTRTDTQYF | TGTGCCAGCAGCTTGGACACCCGCACAGATACGCAGTATTTT
TRBJ2-7 | few | TRBD1 | TRBV10-3 | CAISEGTGIYEQYF | TGTGCCATCAGTGAAGGGACAGGAATCTACGAGCAGTACTTC
TRBJ2-7 | few | - | TRBV7-9 | CASSWGTSYEQYF | TGTGCCAGCAGCTGGGGGACCTCCTACGAGCAGTACTTC
TRBJ2-2 | - | - | TRBV12-3/TRBV12-4 | CASIRTGSPGELFF | TGTGCCAGCATCCGGACTGGGTCTCCCGGGGAGCTGTTTTTT
TRBJ1-5 | - | TRBD1 | TRBV12-5 | CASGQTGNQPQHF | TGTGCTAGTGGTCAGACAGGGAATCAGCCCCAGCATTTT
TRBJ1-3 | few | - | TRBV12-3/TRBV12-4 | CASSFLDGGNTIYF | TGTGCCAGCAGTTTCTTGGACGGGGGAAACACCATATATTTT
TRBJ2-1 | - | - | TRBV24-1 | CATSDSAAGVHEQFF | TGTGCCACCAGTGATTCGGCGGCAGGGGTCCATGAGCAGTTCTTC
TRBJ2-2 | few | TRBD2 | TRBV11-2 | CASSLVGRGSNTGELFF | TGTGCCAGCAGCTTAGTCGGGCGGGGGTCGAACACCGGGGAGCTGTTTTTT
TRBJ2-5 | - | - | TRBV5-1 | CASRVEVLETQYF | TGCGCCAGCAGGGTGGAGGTTTTAGAGACCCAGTACTTC
TRBJ2-7 | - | - | TRBV2 | CASKSRRAYEQYF | TGTGCCAGCAAGAGCCGTAGAGCCTACGAGCAGTACTTC